The clone carrying this T cell receptor (beta chain) was seen a single time. This sample is part of a study of blood T cell repertoires in COVID-19. Study overall: Sites across the United States, Italy and Spain contributed samples from acute and convalescent COVID-19. In each case, the material was cDNA or gDNA derived from T cells, B-cell-depleted T cells, or PBMCs.

From germline, CDR1 is SGHTS and CDR2 YDEGEE. The CDR3 totals 13 residues. V lost 1 base and J 7 bases, leaving 12 bases between the germline ends. Per the original data handling: The authors estimated nucleated cell counts from reference gene primer amplification. Only in-frame clones appear in the TCRdb table, and some are missing; sequencing was by immunoSEQ multiplex PCR. V and J calls plus clone size are reproduced from that table; the DNA served to infer D and trimming. Of some 120,000 clones in the sample, around 90% were seen once. The sequenced sample was peripheral blood. This clonotype was obtained from a man aged 50 to 59 with active COVID-19. The chain joins TRBV5-8 to TRBJ2-7; no clear D gene. CDR3 sequence reads: CASSLSDTREQYF. The CDR3, as DNA: TGTGCCAGCAGCTTGAGCGATACCCGGGAGCAGTACTTC.